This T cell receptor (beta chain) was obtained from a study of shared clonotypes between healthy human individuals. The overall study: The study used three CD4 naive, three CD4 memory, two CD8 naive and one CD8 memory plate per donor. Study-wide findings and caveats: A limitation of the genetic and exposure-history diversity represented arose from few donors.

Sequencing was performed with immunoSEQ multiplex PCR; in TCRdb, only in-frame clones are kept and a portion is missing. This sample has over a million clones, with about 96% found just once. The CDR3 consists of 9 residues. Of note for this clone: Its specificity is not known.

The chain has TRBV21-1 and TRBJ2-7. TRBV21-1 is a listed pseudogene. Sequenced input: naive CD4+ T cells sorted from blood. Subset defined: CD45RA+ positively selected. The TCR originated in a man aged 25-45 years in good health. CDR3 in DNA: TGTCCGAGAAGGAAAGAGCAGTACTTC. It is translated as CPRRKEQYF.